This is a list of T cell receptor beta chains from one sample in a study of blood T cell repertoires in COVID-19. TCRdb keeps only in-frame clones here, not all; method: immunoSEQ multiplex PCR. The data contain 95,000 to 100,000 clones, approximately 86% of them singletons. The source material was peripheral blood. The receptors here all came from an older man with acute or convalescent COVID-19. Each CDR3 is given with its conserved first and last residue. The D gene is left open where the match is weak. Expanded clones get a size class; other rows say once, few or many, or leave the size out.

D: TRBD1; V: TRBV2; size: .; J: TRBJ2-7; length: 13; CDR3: CASRTGVSYEQYF; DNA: TGTGCCAGCAGGACAGGGGTATCCTACGAGCAGTACTTC
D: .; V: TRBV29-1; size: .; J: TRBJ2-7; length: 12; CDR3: CSVAEQGREQYF; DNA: TGCAGCGTTGCAGAGCAGGGTAGGGAGCAGTACTTC
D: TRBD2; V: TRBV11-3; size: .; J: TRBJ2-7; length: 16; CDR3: CASSFDDSSGNYEQYF; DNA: TGTGCCAGCAGCTTCGACGACTCTAGCGGGAACTACGAGCAGTACTTC
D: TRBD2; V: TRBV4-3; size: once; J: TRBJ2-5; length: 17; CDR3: CASSHDLAGALPQTQYF; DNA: TGCGCCAGCAGCCATGACTTAGCGGGAGCGCTTCCGCAGACCCAGTACTTC
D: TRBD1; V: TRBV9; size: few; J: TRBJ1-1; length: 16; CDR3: CASSVGLGQGATEAFF; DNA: TGTGCCAGCAGCGTAGGGCTGGGACAGGGGGCTACTGAAGCTTTCTTT
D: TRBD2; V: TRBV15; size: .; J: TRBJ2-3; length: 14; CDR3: CATSSGLAADTQYF; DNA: TGTGCCACCAGCAGCGGACTAGCGGCAGATACGCAGTATTTT
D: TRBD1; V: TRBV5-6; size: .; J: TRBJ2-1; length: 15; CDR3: CASSPEGQVGYEQFF; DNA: TGTGCCAGCAGCCCTGAAGGACAGGTTGGGTATGAGCAGTTCTTC
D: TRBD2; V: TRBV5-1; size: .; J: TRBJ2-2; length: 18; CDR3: CASSRGALAGGPTGELFF; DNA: TGCGCCAGCAGCCGGGGGGCCTTAGCGGGAGGGCCCACCGGGGAGCTGTTTTTT
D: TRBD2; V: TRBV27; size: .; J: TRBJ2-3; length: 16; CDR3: CASSSPSGTSTDTQYF; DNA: TGTGCCAGCAGTTCCCCTAGCGGCACTAGCACAGATACGCAGTATTTT
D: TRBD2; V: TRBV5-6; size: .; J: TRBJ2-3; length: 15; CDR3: CASSFLAGGADTQYF; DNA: TGTGCCAGCAGCTTCCTAGCGGGAGGAGCGGATACGCAGTATTTT
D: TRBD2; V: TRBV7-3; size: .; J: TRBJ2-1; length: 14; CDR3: CASSLTTSRNEQFF; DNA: TGTGCCAGCAGCTTAACGACTAGCCGGAATGAGCAGTTCTTC
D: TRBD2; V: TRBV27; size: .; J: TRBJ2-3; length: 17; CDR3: CASSSRSSGSQKDTQYF; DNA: TGTGCCAGCAGTTCGCGTTCTAGCGGGAGTCAAAAAGATACGCAGTATTTT
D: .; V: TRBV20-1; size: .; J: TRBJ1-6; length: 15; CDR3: CSASPGGVGNSPLHF; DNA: TGCAGTGCTAGTCCGGGGGGCGTCGGTAATTCACCCCTCCACTTT
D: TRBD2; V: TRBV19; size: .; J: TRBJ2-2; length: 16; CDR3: CASRGLAGVNTGELFF; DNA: TGTGCCAGTAGGGGACTAGCGGGGGTAAACACCGGGGAGCTGTTTTTT
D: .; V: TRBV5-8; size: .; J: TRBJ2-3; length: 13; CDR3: CASKDRSTDTQYF; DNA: TGTGCCAGCAAGGACAGAAGCACAGATACGCAGTATTTT
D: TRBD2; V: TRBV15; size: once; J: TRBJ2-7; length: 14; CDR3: CATSSSSGPYEQYF; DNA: TGTGCCACCAGCTCCTCTAGCGGTCCCTACGAGCAGTACTTC
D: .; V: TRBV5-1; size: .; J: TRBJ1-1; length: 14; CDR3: CASSLGTDITEAFF; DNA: TGCGCCAGCAGCTTGGGGACAGATATCACTGAAGCTTTCTTT
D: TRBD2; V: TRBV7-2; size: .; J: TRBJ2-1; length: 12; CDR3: CASRTSADEQFF; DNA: TGTGCCAGCAGAACTAGCGCGGATGAGCAGTTCTTC
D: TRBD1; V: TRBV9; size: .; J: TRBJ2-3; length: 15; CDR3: CASSVLGQSTDTQYF; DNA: TGTGCCAGCAGCGTCTTGGGACAGAGCACAGATACGCAGTATTTT
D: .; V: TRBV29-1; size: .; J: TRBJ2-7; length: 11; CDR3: CSAAVAYEQYF; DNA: TGCAGCGCCGCGGTGGCCTACGAGCAGTACTTC